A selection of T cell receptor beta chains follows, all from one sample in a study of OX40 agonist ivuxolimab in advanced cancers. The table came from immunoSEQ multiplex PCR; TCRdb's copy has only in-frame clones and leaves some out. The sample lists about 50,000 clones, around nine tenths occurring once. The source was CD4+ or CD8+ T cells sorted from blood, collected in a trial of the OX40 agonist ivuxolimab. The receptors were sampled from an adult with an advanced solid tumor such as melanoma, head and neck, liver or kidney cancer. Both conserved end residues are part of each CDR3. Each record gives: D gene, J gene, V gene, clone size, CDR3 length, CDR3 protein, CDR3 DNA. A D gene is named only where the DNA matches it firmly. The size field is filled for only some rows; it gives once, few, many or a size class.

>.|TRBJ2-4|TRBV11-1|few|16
CASSFVVHLAKNIQYF
TGTGCCAGCAGCTTCGTTGTCCATCTAGCCAAAAACATTCAGTACTTC
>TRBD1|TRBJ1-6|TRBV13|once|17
CASSSPGRGPVNSPLHF
TGTGCCAGCAGCTCACCCGGCAGGGGGCCGGTAAATTCACCCCTCCACTTT
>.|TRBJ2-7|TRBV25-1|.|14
CANPGQMGPYEQYF
TGTGCCAACCCGGGGCAGATGGGACCCTACGAGCAGTACTTC
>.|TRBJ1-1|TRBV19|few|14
CASTAEDRNTEAFF
TGTGCCAGTACCGCAGAGGACAGGAACACTGAAGCTTTCTTT
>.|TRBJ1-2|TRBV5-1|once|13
CASSAALTHGYTF
TGCGCCAGCAGTGCCGCTTTAACCCATGGCTACACCTTC
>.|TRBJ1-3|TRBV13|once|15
CASSLAFPEGDTIYF
TGTGCCAGCAGCTTAGCATTTCCGGAAGGGGACACCATATATTTT
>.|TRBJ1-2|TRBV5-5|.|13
CASSHQGNYGYTF
TGTGCCAGCAGCCATCAGGGGAACTATGGCTACACCTTC
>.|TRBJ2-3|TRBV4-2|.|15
CASSHKGDSTDTQYF
TGTGCCAGCAGCCATAAGGGGGACAGCACAGATACGCAGTATTTT
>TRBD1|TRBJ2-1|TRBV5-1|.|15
CASFLQGGSYNEQFF
TGCGCCAGCTTCCTACAGGGGGGCTCCTACAATGAGCAGTTCTTC
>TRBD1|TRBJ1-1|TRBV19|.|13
CASSVGTATEAFF
TGTGCCAGTAGTGTCGGGACAGCCACTGAAGCTTTCTTT
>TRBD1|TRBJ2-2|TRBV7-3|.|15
CASSPGQGLAGELFF
TGTGCCAGCAGCCCAGGACAGGGGTTGGCCGGGGAGCTGTTTTTT
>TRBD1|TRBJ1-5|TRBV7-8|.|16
CASSYLGTGGNQPQHF
TGTGCCAGCAGCTACCTGGGGACAGGGGGCAATCAGCCCCAGCATTTT